The 28 T cell receptor beta chains in this list originate from one sample, sequenced in a study of blood T cell repertoires in COVID-19. Using immunoSEQ multiplex PCR, the repertoire was profiled, and TCRdb retains in-frame clones only, with some absent. This sample has around 110,000 clones, with more than 80% found just once. Sequenced material: peripheral blood. All receptors come from a middle-aged man with acute or convalescent COVID-19.

V usage is TRBV10-3 and J usage is TRBJ2-2, with 8 nucleotides matching TRBD2. V gave up 10 bases and J gave up 4 bases; unmatched junction bases: 2. CDR1 is ENHRY, CDR2 SYGVKD, per germline. The CDR3 loop spans 12 amino acids. The CDR3 reads CATGGGTGELFF. The CDR3 DNA reads TGTGCCACCGGGGGGGGCACCGGGGAGCTGTTTTTT.

The V call is TRBV29-1, the J call TRBJ1-4; TRBD1 agrees at 7 bases. V was pared by 3 bases and J by 7 bases, with 5 bases of the junction left unmatched. The CDR3 contains 13 residues. The germline V gene has CDR1 SQVTM and CDR2 ANQGSEA. CDR3 nucleotides: TGCAGCGTTGAGACAGACAGGGCTGAAAAACTGTTTTTT. Translating gives CSVETDRAEKLFF.

The genes are TRBV4-1 and TRBJ1-2; D possibly corresponds to TRBD1 (5 bases). CDR1 and CDR2 from the germline V gene are MGHRA and YSYEKL. The CDR3 is 14 amino acids. With 4 bases removed from V and 8 bases from J, the gap between germline ends came to 17 bases. The CDR3 coding sequence is TGCGCCAGCAGCCCCGACGGGGGGTATCGGGGCTACACCTTC. Residues: CASSPDGGYRGYTF.

The V gene is TRBV5-6, the J gene TRBJ2-3; D call uncertain. The germline CDR1 and CDR2 sequences are SGHDT and YYEEEE. This CDR3 has 14 amino acids. V lost 0 bases and J lost 4, with 9 bases in between. The CDR3: CASSLGANSDTQYF. The CDR3 DNA is TGTGCCAGCAGCTTGGGGGCCAATTCAGATACGCAGTATTTT.

This clone has a handful of counts. The chain links TRBV3-1 (or the pseudogene TRBV3-2) to TRBJ1-4; tentatively, D is TRBD1 (5 bases). Per the germline V gene, CDR1 is LGHDT and CDR2 is YNNKEL (reference sequence). The CDR3 length is 16 residues. Trimming pared 1 base from V and 0 bases from J, leaving 9 bases between. The CDR3: CASSQVQGATNEKLFF. CDR3 DNA: TGTGCCAGCAGCCAAGTTCAGGGTGCAACTAATGAAAAACTGTTTTTT.

The CDR3 sequence: CASSQDRVEGYTF. The DNA for the CDR3 is TGTGCCAGCAGCCAAGACAGGGTGGAGGGCTACACCTTC. The chain has TRBV4-2 and TRBJ1-2; tentatively, D is TRBD1 (5 bases). V lost 0 bases, J lost 8 bases, and 10 bases lay in between. CDR1 is LGHNA and CDR2 is YNFKEQ in the germline V gene. CDR3 length: 13 residues.

V gene TRBV4-2 combines with J gene TRBJ1-2; 7 nucleotides line up with TRBD1. This CDR3 has 14 amino acids. From germline, CDR1 is LGHNA and CDR2 YNFKEQ. Unmatched junction bases numbered 1, after V lost 2 bases and J lost 1 base. CDR3 protein: CASSQYRGNYGYTF. CDR3 sequence (DNA): TGTGCCAGCAGCCAATACAGGGGTAACTATGGCTACACCTTC.

The V gene is TRBV5-4, the J gene TRBJ1-1, with a tentative D call TRBD1 (6 bases). The V end was cut by 0 bases, the J end by 3 bases, with 12 bases between. Per the germline V gene, CDR1 is SGHNT and CDR2 is YYREEE (reference sequence). This CDR3 comprises 15 residues. CDR3 coding DNA: TGTGCCAGCAGCTTGGAAGGGGGATGGGACACTGAAGCTTTCTTT. Encoded protein: CASSLEGGWDTEAFF.

This chain links TRBV3-1 (or the pseudogene TRBV3-2) with TRBJ2-3; possible D gene TRBD2, 6 bases. The CDR3 sequence is 15 residues long. Germline CDR1 and CDR2: LGHDT and YNNKEL (reference sequence). The V gene lost 2 bases and the J gene lost 4 bases, with 13 bases spanning the gap. The CDR3 coding sequence is TGTGCCAGCAGCCAAATCCTAGCGACCCCAGATACGCAGTATTTT. Its protein is CASSQILATPDTQYF.

The rearrangement uses TRBV7-2 and TRBJ1-1; 7 positions match TRBD1. V lost 5 bases to trimming and J lost 1 base; unmatched junction nucleotides: 7. The CDR3 is made up of 15 amino acids. The germline gives CDR1 SGHTA, CDR2 FQGNSA. The CDR3: CASSLYRGSNTEAFF. The CDR3 DNA reads as TGTGCCAGCAGCCTCTACAGGGGATCGAACACTGAAGCTTTCTTT.

The chain employs TRBV7-8 and TRBJ2-7; perhaps TRBD1 as D (6 bases). CDR1 and CDR2 from the germline V gene are SGHVS and FQNEAQ. This CDR3 is built from 16 residues. The ends were cut back, 5 bases at V and 3 bases at J, with 20 bases in the middle. In DNA form, the CDR3 reads TGTGCCAGCAGCCTGACAAATTTTGGGGGCCTCTACGAGCAGTACTTC. It yields the protein CASSLTNFGGLYEQYF.

This clone was observed a single time. The J gene is TRBJ2-2, the V gene TRBV6-5, with TRBD1 as a possible D gene (5 bases). Germline V gene sequence: CDR1 MNHEY, CDR2 SVGAGI. Trimming stripped 2 bases from V and 10 bases from J, with 11 bases between. The CDR3 spans 13 residues. Here the CDR3 reads CASSYDSRKELFF. CDR3 in DNA: TGTGCCAGCAGTTACGACAGTAGAAAGGAGCTGTTTTTT.

This rearrangement joins TRBV6-5 to TRBJ2-1, with TRBD2 matching over 8 bases. CDR3 length: 15 residues. In germline, CDR1 is MNHEY, CDR2 SVGAGI. Trimming cost V 5 bases and J 9 bases; bases outside gene matches: 12. The CDR3 nucleotides read TGTGCCAGCAGTCTACTAGCGGCACAAAAGGGTGAGCAGTTCTTC. Protein sequence: CASSLLAAQKGEQFF.

The rearrangement uses TRBV27 and TRBJ1-2, with 9 bases that match TRBD1. Germline lookup yields CDR1 MNHEY and CDR2 SMNVEV (reference sequence). CDR3 length equals 14 residues. The J segment lost 4 bases and the V segment lost 6 bases, leaving 6 bases of the junction unmatched. CDR3 nucleotides: TGTGCCAGCAGAGACACAGGGGGCAGCTATGGCTACACCTTC. Its translation is CASRDTGGSYGYTF.

The chain joins TRBV6-6 to TRBJ2-7; 8 bases are a match to TRBD1. After removal of 5 bases from V and 3 bases from J, the junction contained 9 bases not matched to a gene. Germline V gene data show CDR1 as MNHNY and CDR2 as SVGAGI (reference sequence). This CDR3 comprises 15 residues. The CDR3 is CASSPPGQVHYEQYF. The CDR3 DNA sequence: TGTGCCAGCAGTCCACCGGGACAGGTTCACTACGAGCAGTACTTC.

The J gene is TRBJ2-1, the V gene TRBV11-2; 8 bases line up with TRBD2. This CDR3 is built from 16 residues. Trimming cost V 4 bases and J 3 bases; bases outside gene matches: 8. Germline V gene lookup returns CDR1 SGHAT and CDR2 FQNNGV. Here the CDR3 reads CASSSLGGAYYNEQFF. CDR3 bases: TGTGCCAGCAGCTCCCTCGGGGGGGCTTACTACAATGAGCAGTTCTTC.

This clone was picked up one time. The chain carries TRBV29-1 and TRBJ2-7; weak D call: TRBD1 (5 bases). The CDR3 is made up of 11 amino acids. V was cut by 7 bases and J by 1 base, with 8 bases left in between. Germline lookup yields CDR1 SQVTM and CDR2 ANQGSEA. The CDR3 region has the DNA TGCAGCGGTGGACATTCCTACGAGCAGTACTTC. Translating gives CSGGHSYEQYF.

This clone appeared many times. The DNA of the CDR3 is TGTGCCAGCAGCTTAATCCCAGGGGACGAGCAGTACTTC. This gives the protein CASSLIPGDEQYF. The chain combines TRBV5-4 with TRBJ2-7; perhaps TRBD1 as D (6 bases). There are 13 residues in the CDR3. V gave up 2 bases and J gave up 5 bases, with 11 bases separating them. Germline CDR1 and CDR2: SGHNT and YYREEE (reference sequence).

V usage is TRBV6-2 or TRBV6-3 and J usage is TRBJ1-6, with unresolved D. Germline lookup yields CDR1 MNHEY and CDR2 SVGEGT. The CDR3 is made up of 15 amino acids. V was shortened by 2 bases and J by 7 bases, with 12 bases between the two germline ends. CDR3 protein: CASSYPSGRNSPLHF. Written as DNA, the CDR3 is TGTGCCAGCAGTTACCCGAGCGGCAGGAATTCACCCCTCCACTTT.

The rearrangement uses TRBV6-5 and TRBJ2-7; 13 bases map to TRBD2. Germline V gene lookup returns CDR1 MNHEY and CDR2 SVGAGI. This CDR3 has 15 residues. V was clipped by 6 bases and J by 4 bases; unmatched bases: 6. CDR3 in amino acids: CASRLAGGVSYEQYF. In DNA form, the CDR3 reads TGTGCCAGCAGACTAGCGGGAGGGGTTTCGTACGAGCAGTACTTC.

The chain employs TRBV9 and TRBJ1-6; 9 bases are a match to TRBD1. This CDR3 is 15 amino acids long. Germline V gene data show CDR1 as SGDLS and CDR2 as YYNGEE. With V trimmed by 2 bases and J by 10 bases, 7 bases remained unmatched. CDR3 protein: CASSVAGQGYSPLHF. The CDR3 DNA reads as TGTGCCAGCAGCGTCGCGGGACAGGGATACTCACCCCTCCACTTT. The variable domain in full, with the rest retrieved from reference TRBV9 and TRBJ1-6, is DSGVTQTPKHLITATGQRVTLRCSPRSGDLSVYWYQQSLDQGLQFLIQYYNGEERAKGNILERFSAQQFPDLHSELNLSSLELGDSALYFCASSVAGQGYSPLHFGNGTRLTVT.

The chain couples TRBV5-1 to TRBJ2-7; 7 bases are a match to TRBD2. The CDR3 length is 16 residues. Trimming cost V 2 bases and J 0 bases; bases outside gene matches: 8. Germline V gene sequence: CDR1 SGHRS, CDR2 YFSETQ. CDR3 amino acids: CASSFGATSRSYEQYF. Written as DNA, the CDR3 is TGCGCCAGCAGCTTTGGCGCGACTAGCCGCTCCTACGAGCAGTACTTC. Full variable domain (remainder filled in from reference TRBV5-1 and TRBJ2-7): KAGVTQTPRYLIKTRGQQVTLSCSPISGHRSVSWYQQTPGQGLQFLFEYFSETQRNKGNFPGRFSGRQFSNSRSEMNVSTLELGDSALYLCASSFGATSRSYEQYFGPGTRLTVT.

The V gene is TRBV30, the J gene TRBJ1-5; D is uncertain. V shed 3 bases and J shed 6 bases, with 12 bases lying between them. The CDR3 runs 13 residues. Germline V gene data show CDR1 as GTSNPN and CDR2 as SVGIG (reference sequence). The CDR3: CAWSDQAGQPQHF. CDR3 nucleotide sequence: TGTGCCTGGAGCGACCAGGCCGGTCAGCCCCAGCATTTT.

The chain uses TRBV3-1 (or the pseudogene TRBV3-2) and TRBJ1-4; D unclear. Germline V lookup: CDR1 LGHDT, CDR2 YNNKEL (reference sequence). Trimming took off 0 bases at V and 3 bases at J, with 8 bases between the two ends. The CDR3 has 15 amino acids. The DNA for the CDR3 is TGTGCCAGCAGCCAAGATAACAGCCCTAATGAAAAACTGTTTTTT. Its protein product is CASSQDNSPNEKLFF.

This chain joins TRBV11-2 and TRBJ2-5, with D uncertain. The V end was cut by 1 base, the J end by 1 base, with 7 bases between. Germline V gene lookup returns CDR1 SGHAT and CDR2 FQNNGV. The CDR3 totals 14 residues. The CDR3 is CASSLGQIQETQYF. CDR3 coding DNA: TGTGCCAGCAGCTTAGGGCAAATCCAAGAGACCCAGTACTTC. Combining the CDR3 with reference TRBV11-2 and TRBJ2-5 gives the whole variable domain EAGVAQSPRYKIIEKRQSVAFWCNPISGHATLYWYQQILGQGPKLLIQFQNNGVVDDSQLPKDRFSAERLKGVDSTLKIQPAKLEDSAVYLCASSLGQIQETQYFGPGTRLLVL.

The chain has TRBV6-5 and TRBJ2-7; D is possibly TRBD1 (6 bases). This CDR3 is built from 14 residues. Germline CDR1 reads MNHEY; CDR2 reads SVGAGI. V was pared by 6 bases and J by 1 base, with 13 bases between. The CDR3 nucleotides are TGTGCCAGCAGCAGCGACAGGCCATCCTACGAGCAGTACTTC. Encoded protein: CASSSDRPSYEQYF.

V usage is TRBV7-2 and J usage is TRBJ2-1; TRBD1 matches at 12 bases. The CDR3 has 16 amino acids. Germline V gene data show CDR1 as SGHTA and CDR2 as FQGNSA. V lost 1 base, J lost 5 bases, and 3 bases stayed unmatched. CDR3 in amino acids: CASSLGDRGPNNEQFF. The CDR3 region has the DNA TGTGCCAGCAGCTTAGGGGACAGGGGGCCAAACAATGAGCAGTTCTTC.

This chain uses TRBV14 with TRBJ2-2; tentatively, D is TRBD2 (6 bases). CDR3 size: 17 residues. V gave up 2 bases and J gave up 6 bases, with 19 bases separating them. Germline CDR1 is SGHDN and CDR2 is FVKESK. Written as DNA, the CDR3 is TGTGCCAGCAGCCAAAGAACGCAACTCACTAGCTCCGGGGAGCTGTTTTTT. Its protein is CASSQRTQLTSSGELFF.